This paragraph reports one T cell receptor beta chain. Its binding antigen is unknown. Base qualities were left out, and no much larger clone turns up one base away. TCR beta CDR3 regions were amplified from RNA transcripts. The TCR CDR3 was subjected to a first round of RT-PCR using the HTBI primer set and the Qiagen OneStep RT-PCR kit. The libraries were constructed in a second round of multiplex PCR and then size-selected and purified. Libraries were sequenced paired-end with 100 bp reads on an Illumina HiSeq2000. The original methods were these. Raw data were processed with SOAPnuke, discarding reads with adapters, uncalled bases, mean Phred below 15, or no exact constant-primer or identifier match. High-quality paired reads were merged with COPE v1.2.5, and unique nucleotide sequences were defined as clonotypes. Clonotypes were aligned to IMGT TRBV, TRBD and TRBJ reference segments using MiTCR v1.1. Analysis was restricted to V-J combinations with a frequency above 0.0001, which covered about 99% of repertoires. A TCS score was defined as the ratio of F50 (clonal expansion) to E x V (chaos), with BLOSUM62-based TCRdist applied between CDR3 peptides within each V-J. Welch's t-statistics and random forest reduced just over 500 V-J features to under 15, which were used in a naive Bayes classifier (R e1071). The raw public data were reprocessed by TCRdb itself: fastp quality trimming at Q25, MiXCR clonotype calling, in-frame beta chains only. Records with the same CDR3 protein are collapsed into one entry carrying the most frequent genes and DNA. None of the V and J calls come from the authors' own analysis; TCRdb made them. The sample table records approximately 600,000 distinct CDR3 sequences; 15% to 20% of these occur just once. Less than 4.5% of the sample goes to the ten largest clones.

The data derive from a study of T cells in Graves' hyperthyroidism and ophthalmopathy (dated by TCRdb to between 2018 and 2020). Background for the entire study: Peripheral blood samples were taken at initial diagnosis, before any treatment was given. In addition, the study compared T-cell repertoires in thyroid tissue and in blood from five or six Graves' hyperthyroidism patients. Whether ophthalmopathy could be predicted prospectively was tested in an independent validation cohort made up of about 18 hyperthyroidism patients plus 17 patients who later progressed to ophthalmopathy. Once sampling was done, hyperthyroidism patients were given methimazole at a starting dose of 30 mg daily, whereas ophthalmopathy patients were given high-dose intravenous methylprednisolone. TCR V-J signatures able to tell the groups apart were searched for in a discovery cohort of some 97 patients, of whom more than 40 had Graves' ophthalmopathy and around 58 had stable Graves' hyperthyroidism. The approximately 98 discovery patients were randomly divided into training and test sets at a 7:3 ratio. TCR Vbeta CDR3 sequencing of 120 to 150 peripheral blood samples (fewer than 45 ophthalmopathy, about 75 hyperthyroidism and roughly 17 progressor patients) is reported in the paper.

Inclusive of the bounding cysteine and phenylalanine, the CDR3 is 13 residues long. Only the CDR3 portion is preserved as DNA: 39 bases, with reading frame beginning at the first base. V has 1 base trimmed and J has 14 bases trimmed; junction bases matching no gene number 7. Looking up the germline V gene yields CDR1 SGHTA and CDR2 FQGNSA. Study-wide conclusions, independent of this receptor: In validation, progression to ophthalmopathy was predicted by the model with nearly 71% sensitivity and about 72% specificity, a median of around 6.5 months before onset. Most expanded thyroid clonotypes (frequency above 0.001) were also detected in blood, a finding suggesting that blood repertoires may reflect thyroid immune responses. No statistical method was used to fix the sample size in advance, and group allocation was not hidden from the investigators. In cross-validation, a model built on a 13 V-J signature told ophthalmopathy apart from stable hyperthyroidism with 85% to 90% sensitivity and 81% to 82% specificity, and in testing the same model reached 80%/75%.

Stable Graves' hyperthyroidism was defined as the absence of progression to ophthalmopathy over 18 months of follow-up. Hyperthyroidism patients were newly diagnosed, had a disease duration of under 2 months, and were aged 18 to 65 years. The study excluded patients with uncontrolled infections, other autoimmune diseases, pregnancy or lactation. Diagnoses were based on clinical symptoms, serum thyroxine and TRAb, thyroid ultrasound and orbital computed tomography. PBMCs were separated from roughly 9.3 ml of fresh peripheral blood using Ficoll-Paque density gradient centrifugation. Trizol reagent was used to extract total RNA, and RNA quality was then checked on an Agilent 2100 Bioanalyzer.

Sequencing input: blood. The clonotype comes from a woman aged 25 to 39 with Graves' hyperthyroidism. The chain employs TRBV7-2 and TRBJ2-5; the junction holds 10 bases that match TRBD2. The DNA is as follows: TGTGCCAGCAGCTTAGTCCTAGCGGGAGAATCCTACTTC. This yields the protein CASSLVLAGESYF.